Listed below are T cell receptor beta chains from one sample, sequenced in a study of cytomegalovirus exposure and HLA in healthy donors. Repertoires were generated with immunoSEQ multiplex PCR, while TCRdb's copy carries only in-frame clones and drops some. The repertoire holds 120,000 or so clones, with about 83% as singletons. Specimen: PBMCs. The source of these receptors is a man younger than 35 in good health and CMV-seronegative. Each CDR3 is given with its conserved first and last residue. Each record gives: D gene, V gene, clone size, J gene, CDR3 DNA, CDR3 protein. A D gene is named only where the DNA matches it firmly. A clone size is listed for some rows: how often the clone was seen (once, few, many), or a class if it is expanded.

TRBD2	TRBV5-6	once	TRBJ2-1	TGTGCCAGCAGCTTGGGAGCGGGAGGTTACAATGAGCAGTTCTTC	CASSLGAGGYNEQFF
NA	TRBV6-6	NA	TRBJ1-1	TGTGCCAGCAGTTACTCCGGAGGAGAAGCTTTCTTT	CASSYSGGEAFF
NA	TRBV5-1	NA	TRBJ2-7	TGCGCCAGCAGCTTAATGTCTAGCGGAGGGGGGACTGGGTACGAGCAGTACTTC	CASSLMSSGGGTGYEQYF
TRBD2	TRBV9	NA	TRBJ2-5	TGTGCCAGCAGCGTAGTAGCGGGAGAAGAGACCCAGTACTTC	CASSVVAGEETQYF
NA	TRBV4-1	NA	TRBJ2-3	TGCGCCAGCAGCCAAGATCGAGTCGGTATCGATACGCAGTATTTT	CASSQDRVGIDTQYF
NA	TRBV30	NA	TRBJ2-3	TGTGCCTGGAGTGTAGGGCAGGGGACAGATACGCAGTATTTT	CAWSVGQGTDTQYF
TRBD2	TRBV7-9	NA	TRBJ2-1	TGTGCCAGCGGGAGGGACGCGGGTCGCGATGAGCAGTTCTTC	CASGRDAGRDEQFF
NA	TRBV11-2	NA	TRBJ1-1	TGTGCCAGCAGCTTAGGCCAGGGGATGAACACTGAAGCTTTCTTT	CASSLGQGMNTEAFF
NA	TRBV5-6	NA	TRBJ2-3	TGTGCCAGCAGCTTGGAGTGGCAATACACAGATACGCAGTATTTT	CASSLEWQYTDTQYF
TRBD1	TRBV30	NA	TRBJ1-5	TGTGCCTGGAGTCCACGCACCGGGACAGACATAAACAATCAGCCCCAGCATTTT	CAWSPRTGTDINNQPQHF
TRBD1	TRBV6-5	few	TRBJ2-7	TGTGCCAGCAGTTACGGGACAGGGTCCCACGAGCAGTACTTC	CASSYGTGSHEQYF
TRBD2	TRBV5-1	once	TRBJ2-7	TGCGCCAGCAGCCTTAGCCTAGCGGGAGGTCTCAACGAGCAGTACTTC	CASSLSLAGGLNEQYF
NA	TRBV2	NA	TRBJ2-7	TGTGCCAGCAGACTCGGGGGAGCCGGGACTCCCTACGAGCAGTACTTC	CASRLGGAGTPYEQYF
NA	TRBV15	NA	TRBJ1-2	TGTGCCACCAGCAGAGGTCGGGCGGGCCCGGGCTACACCTTC	CATSRGRAGPGYTF
TRBD2	TRBV30	NA	TRBJ2-3	TGTGCCTGGACTAGCGGGGGTGAAGATACGCAGTATTTT	CAWTSGGEDTQYF
NA	TRBV6-1	NA	TRBJ1-6	TGTGCCAGCAGTGGTCGCAGTTTCAATTCACCCCTCCACTTT	CASSGRSFNSPLHF
TRBD1	TRBV5-1	NA	TRBJ1-2	TGCGCCAGCAGCGAGGACAGGGCCTATGGCTACACCTTC	CASSEDRAYGYTF
TRBD1	TRBV5-1	NA	TRBJ2-7	TGCGCCAGCAGCTTGGGGACAGGACCGTACGAGCAGTACTTC	CASSLGTGPYEQYF
NA	TRBV10-3	once	TRBJ2-7	TGTGCCATCAGTGACGGGGCGCGGGGGCTCTCCTACGAGCAGTACTTC	CAISDGARGLSYEQYF
TRBD1	TRBV5-5	NA	TRBJ1-1	TGTGCCAGCAGCCCCGACAGGGGGTTCACTGAAGCTTTCTTT	CASSPDRGFTEAFF
TRBD1	TRBV7-9	few	TRBJ1-2	TGTGCCAGCAGCACCGGGACAGGGGTTGGTGGCTACACCTTC	CASSTGTGVGGYTF
NA	TRBV7-8	NA	TRBJ1-2	TGTGCCAGCAGCTTGGAGAGAGACTATGGCTACACCTTC	CASSLERDYGYTF
NA	TRBV6-4	NA	TRBJ1-5	TGTGCCAGCAGAAACAAAGGGGAAGGTAATCAGCCCCAGCATTTT	CASRNKGEGNQPQHF
TRBD2	TRBV10-3	NA	TRBJ2-7	TGTGCCATCAGTGAGCGGGGGGTTAACGAGCAGTACTTC	CAISERGVNEQYF
NA	TRBV11-1	NA	TRBJ2-5	TGTGCCAGCAGCGCGGGACTGCAAGAGACCCAGTACTTC	CASSAGLQETQYF
NA	TRBV7-8	NA	TRBJ1-2	TGTGCCAGCAGCTTAGTGGCAGGGGTTGGCTACACCTTC	CASSLVAGVGYTF
NA	TRBV9	NA	TRBJ1-1	TGTGCCAGCAGCGGAGGTGCCACTGAAGCTTTCTTT	CASSGGATEAFF
TRBD1	TRBV6-4	NA	TRBJ1-2	TGTGCCAGCAGTGAAGCGACAGGGGGAGGGAACACCTTC	CASSEATGGGNTF
NA	TRBV13	NA	TRBJ1-1	TGTGCCAGCAGCTTAGGTCGGGGGGCTGACACTGAAGCTTTCTTT	CASSLGRGADTEAFF
NA	TRBV29-1	NA	TRBJ2-1	TGCAGCGTAGAAGCGGGTGCTGAGCAGTTCTTC	CSVEAGAEQFF
TRBD1	TRBV27	NA	TRBJ2-3	TGTGCCAGCAGTCCCGGACAGGAGTGGCATACGCAGTATTTT	CASSPGQEWHTQYF
TRBD1	TRBV6-1	NA	TRBJ2-5	TGTGCCAGCATCCAACAGGGGGCCTGGGAGACCCAGTACTTC	CASIQQGAWETQYF
TRBD1	TRBV6-5	NA	TRBJ1-1	TGTGCCACATGGGCGACAGGGACGAACACTGAAGCTTTCTTT	CATWATGTNTEAFF
NA	TRBV10-2	NA	TRBJ1-5	TGCGCCAGCAGCGGAGGATTGTATCAGCCCCAGCATTTT	CASSGGLYQPQHF
TRBD1	TRBV6-1	NA	TRBJ2-7	TGTGCCAGCAGTGACCCGGGACAGCCATTATACGAGCAGTACTTC	CASSDPGQPLYEQYF
NA	TRBV5-1	NA	TRBJ1-6	TGCGCCAGCAGGGGCAGGGATAATTCACCCCTCCACTTT	CASRGRDNSPLHF
TRBD1	TRBV29-1	NA	TRBJ1-2	TGCAGCGGGGACAGTTTAGCTAACTATGGCTACACCTTC	CSGDSLANYGYTF
TRBD2	TRBV7-9	few	TRBJ2-2	TGTGCCAGCAGTCCGCCGAGCGGGAGGAACACCGGGGAGCTGTTTTTT	CASSPPSGRNTGELFF
TRBD2	TRBV9	NA	TRBJ2-1	TGTGCCAGCAGCGCAACTAGCGGGGGATACAATGAGCAGTTCTTC	CASSATSGGYNEQFF
TRBD1	TRBV6-5	NA	TRBJ2-4	TGTGCCAGCAGGCAAATAACAGGGGGGAAAAACATTCAGTACTTC	CASRQITGGKNIQYF
NA	TRBV5-6	NA	TRBJ2-7	TGTGCCAGCAGCTTTGGTGGAGGCGGGGAGCAGTACTTC	CASSFGGGGEQYF
NA	TRBV6-6	NA	TRBJ1-5	TGTGCCAGCAGACTTCTACAGGGTAGCAATCAGCCCCAGCATTTT	CASRLLQGSNQPQHF